These 9 T cell receptor beta chains were all obtained from the same sample, sequenced in a study of post-analysis software for immune sequencing data. Study-level findings and limits: TRBV5-6, TRBV5-1 and TRBV20-1 were among a handful of TRBV segments more frequent in patients than controls.

Every TCR beta cDNA library bore unique molecular identifiers. Via MiXCR, TCRdb re-called the PCR reads, giving one row per CDR3 protein. Found here are hundreds of thousands of distinct CDR3 sequences, 55% to 70% of them singletons; the top ten hold roughly 10%. Their antigen targets remain unknown. The source material was blood. These receptor sequences come from a girl between 2 and 10 years old with multiple sclerosis.

The genes are TRBV5-1 and TRBJ2-1; 8 bases agree with TRBD2. Trimming at V came to 4 bases and at J to 3 bases, leaving 12 bases not matched to a gene. Per germline, CDR1 SGHRS and CDR2 YFSETQ. There are 17 residues in the CDR3. This CDR3 is CASSDGIAGTFYNEQFF. DNA for the CDR3: TGCGCCAGCAGCGATGGAATAGCGGGGACCTTCTACAATGAGCAGTTCTTC.

The rearrangement joins TRBV5-1 to TRBJ1-1, with D tentatively TRBD1 (5 bases). V lost 2 bases and J 3 bases, leaving 14 bases between the germline ends. CDR3 length: 15 residues. The V gene's germline CDR1 is SGHRS and CDR2 YFSETQ. The CDR3 DNA sequence: TGCGCCAGCAGCTTATCCAATTGGGGGGACACTGAAGCTTTCTTT. This encodes CASSLSNWGDTEAFF.

A few counts support this clonotype. The chain combines TRBV29-1 with TRBJ2-1; 10 bases map to TRBD2. The ends lost 5 bases at V and 6 bases at J; junction bases unmatched: 1. CDR3 length equals 12 residues. Germline-derived CDR1 and CDR2 are SQVTM and ANQGSEA. DNA of the CDR3: TGCAGCGTTTCTAGCGGGAGCAATGAGCAGTTCTTC. This encodes CSVSSGSNEQFF.

A few counts support this clonotype. The gene calls are TRBV6-1 and TRBJ2-2; D possibly corresponds to TRBD1 (5 bases). V was shortened by 5 bases and J by 5 bases, with 12 bases between the two germline ends. Germline lookup yields CDR1 MNHNS and CDR2 SASEGT. The CDR3 loop spans 14 amino acids. CDR3 DNA: TGTGCCAGCAGTCCTACAGGTGGGACCGGGGAGCTGTTTTTT. Its protein product is CASSPTGGTGELFF.

Concerning this clonotype itself: Since no conserved phenylalanine or tryptophan closes the CDR3, a read error is the likely cause. The chain uses TRBV7-9 and TRBJ1-5; weak D call: TRBD1 (6 bases). V lost 1 base, J lost 3 bases, and 7 bases lay in between. Per germline, CDR1 SEHNR and CDR2 FQNEAQ (reference sequence). The CDR3 length is 14 residues. The CDR3 is CASSLGTANQPQHL. The CDR3 nucleotides are TGTGCCAGCAGCTTAGGGACAGCCAATCAGCCCCAGCATTTG.

About this clonotype itself: Sequence at one end of the junction differs from germline and may be a read error. The chain carries TRBV5-1 and TRBJ2-5; D is perhaps TRBD1 (7 bases). The CDR3 consists of 13 residues. Per germline, CDR1 SGHRS and CDR2 YFSETQ. The CDR3 sequence is CASSAGQQEAQHF. CDR3 nucleotide sequence: TGCGCCAGCAGCGCGGGACAGCAAGAGGCCCAGCACTTC. The variable domain in full, completed from reference TRBV5-1 and TRBJ2-5, reads KAGVTQTPRYLIKTRGQQVTLSCSPISGHRSVSWYQQTPGQGLQFLFEYFSETQRNKGNFPGRFSGRQFSNSRSEMNVSTLELGDSALYLCASSAGQQEAQHFGPGTRLLVL.

This chain uses TRBV25-1 with TRBJ2-5; a weak D match, TRBD2 (6 bases). This CDR3 has 15 amino acids. Deletions cut 1 base from V and 1 base from J, with 10 bases between. The germline V gene has CDR1 MGHDK and CDR2 SYGVNS. The CDR3 region is CASSELEGGQETQYF. The CDR3 DNA sequence: TGTGCCAGCAGTGAATTGGAGGGAGGCCAAGAGACCCAGTACTTC.

The genes are TRBV6-5 and TRBJ1-1; 9 bases match TRBD1. V shed 8 bases, J shed 5 bases, and the junction held 12 bases outside the gene matches. The germline V gene has CDR1 MNHEY and CDR2 SVGAGI. This CDR3 has 15 residues. CDR3 sequence reads: CASQGLQGAWTEAFF. The DNA for the CDR3 is TGTGCCAGCCAGGGGCTACAGGGGGCGTGGACTGAAGCTTTCTTT.

The V gene is TRBV12-3 or TRBV12-4, the J gene TRBJ2-1; a possible D gene is TRBD2 (5 bases). Trimming pared 5 bases from V and 2 bases from J, leaving 13 bases between. The CDR3 spans 15 residues. CDR3 region: CASSPTRPTYNEQFF. Here the CDR3 DNA reads TGTGCCAGCAGTCCTACTAGACCCACCTACAATGAGCAGTTCTTC.